This note documents a single T cell receptor (beta chain) sequence. In the original analysis: Amplified reference gene primers provided the basis for estimating nucleated cell counts. Some clones are missing from TCRdb's copy, which holds only in-frame ones; the method was immunoSEQ multiplex PCR. From that table come the V and J calls and clone size; the DNA was used to work out D and trimming. The sample records around 250,000 clones, around nine tenths being singletons. These data are taken from a study of blood T cell repertoires in COVID-19. Whole-study context: The United States, Italy and Spain provided the acute and convalescent COVID-19 samples. The analysed material was cDNA or gDNA that came from T cells, B-cell-depleted T cells, or PBMCs.

The germline CDR1 and CDR2 sequences are SQVTM and ANQGSEA. Trimming took off 0 bases at V and 4 bases at J, with 13 bases between the two ends. There are 14 residues in the CDR3. The J gene is TRBJ2-7, the V gene TRBV29-1, with D possibly matching TRBD2 (6 bases). Specimen: peripheral blood. The sequence came from a woman in her thirties or forties who had recovered from COVID-19. The CDR3 protein is CSVEDRDSRYEQYF. CDR3 sequence (DNA): TGCAGCGTTGAAGATAGGGACTCACGATACGAGCAGTACTTC.